This T cell receptor beta chain was recovered during a study of T cell responses to AZD1222 COVID-19 vaccine. General study findings and limits: Only a handful of AZD1222 recipients tested seropositive at baseline. Nearly half of spike-specific TCRs reportedly target variant regions that are unmutated in the B.1.351 and B.1.1.7 variants.

Concerning this clone itself: The antigen is unknown.

The repertoire was sequenced with immunoSEQ multiplex PCR; TCRdb's copy has only in-frame clones and lacks some. In the table there are roughly 110,000 clones, roughly 90% of which are singletons. Unmatched junction bases numbered 6, after V lost 6 bases and J lost 7 bases. The CDR3 has 13 residues. Germline CDR1 and CDR2: LNHDA and SQIVND (reference sequence). This chain joins TRBV19 and TRBJ1-5; TRBD1 aligns across 7 bases. The sample here was peripheral blood, taken on day 0 of AZD1222 vaccination. This clonotype originated in an adult in good health. CDR3 sequence reads: CASRQGVGQPQHF. The CDR3 DNA follows: TGTGCCAGTAGGCAGGGGGTAGGACAGCCCCAGCATTTT.